A single sample gave rise to the 25 T cell receptor beta chains below, sequenced in a study of control samples from healthy donors and cancer patients. Some clones are missing from TCRdb's copy, which holds only in-frame ones; the method was immunoSEQ multiplex PCR. The sample yields some 120,000 clones, just over 90% seen once. What was sequenced was PBMCs. These receptors all come from a man between 45 and 60 years old with head and neck cancer.

The rearrangement uses TRBV30 and TRBJ2-7; the D gene is possibly TRBD1 (6 bases). V was cut by 3 bases and J by 6 bases, with 15 bases left in between. The CDR3 consists of 13 residues. Germline V gene sequence: CDR1 GTSNPN, CDR2 SVGIG (reference sequence). The CDR3 sequence: CAWSPGTNGEQYF. For the CDR3, the DNA is TGTGCCTGGAGCCCCGGGACAAACGGCGAGCAGTACTTC.

This clone occurred once. The CDR3 DNA sequence: TGTGCCAGCTCGAATAACTATGGCTACACCTTC. Amino acid sequence: CASSNNYGYTF. The chain recombines TRBV18 with TRBJ1-2; D not certain. The CDR3 has 11 residues. Per the germline V gene, CDR1 is KGHSH and CDR2 is LQKENI. Trimming stripped 6 bases from V and 1 base from J, with 3 bases between.

The chain joins TRBV24-1 to TRBJ2-3; 9 bases line up with TRBD2. Germline loops: CDR1 KGHDR, CDR2 SFDVKD. The CDR3 covers 17 residues. V dropped 6 bases and J dropped 4; count of bases not matched to a gene: 13. The CDR3 loop reads CATSTGWGGGDPDTQYF. CDR3 bases: TGTGCCACCAGTACCGGCTGGGGCGGGGGGGACCCAGATACGCAGTATTTT.

V usage is TRBV7-2 and J usage is TRBJ1-2, with a tentative D call TRBD1 (6 bases). Trimming cost V 1 base and J 3 bases, with 9 bases left between them. The CDR3 is 14 amino acids. Per the germline V gene, CDR1 is SGHTA and CDR2 is FQGNSA. The CDR3 is CASSLVAGDYGYTF. The CDR3 coding sequence is TGTGCCAGCAGCTTAGTCGCAGGGGACTATGGCTACACCTTC. The full variable domain, with the rest looked up from reference TRBV7-2 and TRBJ1-2, is GAGVSQSPSNKVTEKGKDVELRCDPISGHTALYWYRQSLGQGLEFLIYFQGNSAPDKSGLPSDRFSAERTGGSVSTLTIQRTQQEDSAVYLCASSLVAGDYGYTFGSGTRLTVV.

The rearrangement joins TRBV30 to TRBJ1-2; D remains ambiguous. The germline V gene has CDR1 GTSNPN and CDR2 SVGIG (reference sequence). V lost 3 bases, J lost 6 bases, and 11 bases lay in between. The CDR3 spans 12 residues. The CDR3 here is CAWREMWDGYTF. DNA for the CDR3: TGTGCCTGGAGGGAAATGTGGGATGGCTACACCTTC.

This clone was detected once. This chain uses TRBV27 with TRBJ2-2, with D perhaps matching TRBD1 (6 bases). CDR1 MNHEY and CDR2 SMNVEV come from the germline V gene (reference sequence). The CDR3 has 15 amino acids. Trimming stripped 3 bases from V and 4 bases from J, with 12 bases between. The CDR3 loop is CASSFARGTTGELFF. CDR3 sequence (DNA): TGTGCCAGCAGTTTTGCCAGGGGCACCACCGGGGAGCTGTTTTTT.

This rearrangement joins TRBV7-3 to TRBJ1-1, with D hard to call. Germline values: CDR1 SGHTA, CDR2 FQGTGA. The V and J ends lost 2 bases and 1 base respectively, with 5 bases between them. This CDR3 spans 13 amino acids. The CDR3 DNA is TGTGCCAGCAGCTTAGCAGGGAACACTGAAGCTTTCTTT. Protein: CASSLAGNTEAFF. Variable domain in full (rest from reference TRBV7-3 and TRBJ1-1): GAGVSQTPSNKVTEKGKYVELRCDPISGHTALYWYRQSLGQGPEFLIYFQGTGAADDSGLPNDRFFAVRPEGSVSTLKIQRTERGDSAVYLCASSLAGNTEAFFGQGTRLTVV.

The rearrangement links TRBV7-8 to TRBJ2-6; D is undetermined. Trimming removed 3 bases from V and 0 bases from J, with 9 bases in between. There are 16 residues in the CDR3. CDR1 is SGHVS, CDR2 FQNEAQ, per germline. This chain's CDR3 is CASSFLGDSGANVLTF. DNA of the CDR3: TGTGCCAGCAGCTTTTTAGGAGACTCTGGGGCCAACGTCCTGACTTTC.

About this clone: One junction end does not reproduce the germline sequence, and a read error may be involved. V usage is TRBV4-1 and J usage is TRBJ2-1; 8 bases are a match to TRBD2. Per the germline V gene, CDR1 is MGHRA and CDR2 is YSYEKL. The CDR3 contains 20 residues. The CDR3 region has the DNA TGCGCCCGCAGCCGGCCTCGGGGGGGCGGGGGTGTGCATCCGTTCAATGAGCAGTTCTTC. Its translation: CARSRPRGGGGVHPFNEQFF.

The genes are TRBV7-8 and TRBJ1-5; tentatively, D is TRBD1 (5 bases). Germline-derived CDR1 and CDR2 are SGHVS and FQNEAQ. Trimming pared 1 base from V and 4 bases from J, leaving 8 bases between. The CDR3 runs 14 residues. CDR3 sequence: CASSLGRGNQPQHF. The CDR3 region has the DNA TGTGCCAGCAGCTTAGGAAGGGGAAATCAGCCCCAGCATTTT.

This chain links TRBV27 with TRBJ2-2; 7 bases are a match to TRBD2. From germline, CDR1 is MNHEY and CDR2 SMNVEV (reference sequence). The CDR3 is made up of 16 amino acids. V lost 6 bases to trimming and J lost 2 bases; unmatched junction nucleotides: 9. In nucleotides, the CDR3 is TGTGCCAGCAGCCCGCTAGCGGTTCAAAACACCGGGGAGCTGTTTTTT. It codes for CASSPLAVQNTGELFF.

The chain couples TRBV24-1 to TRBJ2-1; TRBD2 is a possible D gene (6 bases). The germline CDR1 and CDR2 sequences are KGHDR and SFDVKD. Trimming stripped 8 bases from V and 10 bases from J, with 14 bases between. This CDR3 contains 12 residues. The CDR3 DNA sequence: TGTGCCACCAAGGGACGAGGAGGGGAGCAGTTCTTC. Amino acids: CATKGRGGEQFF.

The rearrangement joins TRBV21-1 to TRBJ2-5. TRBV21-1 is tagged as a pseudogene. The CDR3 loop spans 16 amino acids. CDR3 sequence: CASSKFTPPSEETQYF. CDR3 in DNA: TGTGCCAGCAGCAAATTTACCCCACCTTCCGAAGAGACCCAGTACTTC.

The genes are TRBV6-5 and TRBJ2-2; 8 nucleotides line up with TRBD1. The CDR3 length is 16 residues. Germline lookup yields CDR1 MNHEY and CDR2 SVGAGI. Unmatched junction bases numbered 8, after V lost 4 bases and J lost 4 bases. This CDR3 is CASSLTGEVITGELFF. The CDR3 nucleotides read TGTGCCAGCAGTTTGACAGGGGAGGTGATCACCGGGGAGCTGTTTTTT.

The J gene is TRBJ2-3, the V gene TRBV7-2; no clear D gene. V lost 0 bases and J 0 bases, leaving 16 bases between the germline ends. CDR1 SGHTA and CDR2 FQGNSA come from the germline V gene. The CDR3 length is 18 residues. Written as DNA, the CDR3 is TGTGCCAGCAGCTTAGCGTTGTCACTGTATTCTAGCACAGATACGCAGTATTTT. Residues: CASSLALSLYSSTDTQYF.

The chain couples TRBV7-2 to TRBJ2-5, with D perhaps matching TRBD1 (6 bases). Germline CDR1 and CDR2: SGHTA and FQGNSA. Trimming took 4 bases from V and 4 from J, leaving 13 bases between them. The CDR3 sequence is 14 residues long. As DNA, the CDR3 is TGTGCCAGCAGCTCCCAAGCCAGGGGAGAGACCCAGTACTTC. Its translation: CASSSQARGETQYF.

V usage is TRBV19 and J usage is TRBJ2-5, with a weak D call TRBD1 (6 bases). V was pared by 10 bases and J by 5 bases, with 29 bases between. The CDR3 has 17 amino acids. Germline CDR1 LNHDA, CDR2 SQIVND (reference sequence). The CDR3 protein is CATKGHGKSKGKETQYF. CDR3 bases: TGTGCCACCAAGGGACATGGAAAGAGTAAGGGAAAGGAGACCCAGTACTTC.

CDR3 DNA: TGTGCCAGCAGTGAGTTAATCCCGGGGCGTAAGGATGGCTACACCTTC. Translation: CASSELIPGRKDGYTF. The chain links TRBV6-1 to TRBJ1-2; D might be TRBD1 (5 bases). The V gene's germline CDR1 is MNHNS and CDR2 SASEGT. The V gene lost 3 bases and the J gene lost 6 bases, with 20 bases spanning the gap. The CDR3 has 16 residues.

The V gene is TRBV3-1 (or the pseudogene TRBV3-2), the J gene TRBJ1-1; maybe TRBD1 (6 bases). This CDR3 comprises 11 residues. Germline lookup yields CDR1 LGHDT and CDR2 YNNKEL (reference sequence). V was shortened by 6 bases and J by 5 bases, with 7 bases between the two germline ends. CDR3 loop: CASRRGTEAFF. CDR3 sequence (DNA): TGTGCCAGCAGGAGGGGGACTGAAGCTTTCTTT.

This clone has only one observation. This chain joins TRBV5-1 and TRBJ1-1; possible D gene TRBD1, 5 bases. CDR1 and CDR2 (germline): SGHRS, YFSETQ. This CDR3 spans 17 amino acids. V was trimmed by 4 bases and J by 1 base, leaving 20 bases between them. The chain's CDR3 is CASSPGTENMGNTEAFF. The CDR3 DNA sequence: TGCGCCAGCAGCCCAGGGACCGAGAACATGGGGAACACTGAAGCTTTCTTT.

The chain uses TRBV2 and TRBJ2-5; either TRBD1 or TRBD2 may fit D (5 bases each). Trimming removed 8 bases at V and 0 bases at J, with 13 bases between. The germline V gene has CDR1 SNHLY and CDR2 FYNNEI. The CDR3 runs 14 residues. The CDR3 sequence: CASEVRGHQETQYF. CDR3 DNA sequence: TGTGCCAGCGAGGTGAGGGGTCACCAAGAGACCCAGTACTTC.

The V gene is TRBV24-1, the J gene TRBJ2-6, with D possibly matching TRBD2 (6 bases). CDR3 length equals 15 residues. Germline assignment: CDR1 KGHDR and CDR2 SFDVKD. V dropped 3 bases and J dropped 4 bases, with 9 bases sitting between them. The CDR3 coding sequence is TGTGCCACCAGTGATGGAGGGAGCGGGGCCAACGTCCTGACTTTC. Translated, it gives CATSDGGSGANVLTF.

The chain employs TRBV7-2 and TRBJ2-2; TRBD2 matches at 9 bases. V dropped 4 bases and J dropped 7; count of bases not matched to a gene: 16. The CDR3 covers 18 residues. Germline loops: CDR1 SGHTA, CDR2 FQGNSA. CDR3: CASSSRAQRGAPGGELFF. The CDR3, as DNA: TGTGCCAGCAGCTCTAGGGCTCAGCGGGGGGCTCCCGGCGGGGAGCTGTTTTTT.

This rearrangement joins TRBV10-3 to TRBJ2-7; TRBD1 aligns across 9 bases. The V segment lost 5 bases and the J segment 7 bases; nucleotides outside the gene matches: 3. The germline gives CDR1 ENHRY, CDR2 SYGVKD. The CDR3 contains 12 residues. The CDR3 protein is CAISRTGEEQYF. DNA for the CDR3: TGTGCCATCAGTAGGACAGGGGAAGAGCAGTACTTC.

The J gene is TRBJ1-3, the V gene TRBV7-2; D not certain. V lost 3 bases and J lost 0, with 9 bases in between. The CDR3 length is 15 residues. CDR1 SGHTA and CDR2 FQGNSA come from the germline V gene. CDR3 DNA: TGTGCCAGCAGCTTGGGCCAGCCCTCTGGAAACACCATATATTTT. It codes for CASSLGQPSGNTIYF.